These 19 T cell receptor beta chains were sequenced from one sample in a study of neurological immune-mediated disorders. TCRdb ran MiXCR on the 5' RACE reads and lists one entry per CDR3 protein. Among 13,000 to 15,000 distinct CDR3 sequences listed, approximately 13% were seen once. The source material was CD8+ T cells from blood. The receptors derive from a female donor with HTLV-1-associated myelopathy (HAM/TSP).

This clonotype was observed at least ten times. J is TRBJ1-1 and V is TRBV27, with a weak D call TRBD1 (6 bases). With 6 bases removed from V and 2 bases from J, the gap between germline ends came to 13 bases. The CDR3 extends over 14 amino acids. Germline V lookup: CDR1 MNHEY, CDR2 SMNVEV (reference sequence). The CDR3 region has the DNA TGTGCCAGCAGCATTGGGGGGCTAAACACTGAAGCTTTCTTT. Protein sequence: CASSIGGLNTEAFF.

There are many counts of this clonotype. The CDR3 loop is CASSPGDLTDTQYF. Written as DNA, the CDR3 is TGTGCCAGCAGCCCAGGGGACCTCACAGATACGCAGTATTTT. The chain uses TRBV11-2 and TRBJ2-3, with D tentatively TRBD1 (6 bases). This CDR3 is built from 14 residues. CDR1 and CDR2 from the germline V gene are SGHAT and FQNNGV. Trimming took off 5 bases at V and 2 bases at J, with 11 bases between the two ends.

The chain uses TRBV20-1 and TRBJ2-1; TRBD2 matches 8 bases. This CDR3 is 13 amino acids long. Germline trimming cut 5 bases from V and 9 bases from J; bases unmatched to any gene: 9. CDR1 is DFQATT and CDR2 is SNEGSKA in the germline V gene (reference sequence). CDR3 bases: TGCAGTGCTCCGGGGGGGCGGGGGTGTGAGCAGTTCTTC. The encoded protein is CSAPGGRGCEQFF.

The chain joins TRBV3-1 to TRBJ2-1; D is uncertain. The V end was cut by 5 bases, the J end by 3 bases, with 11 bases between. This CDR3 comprises 14 residues. Germline-derived CDR1 and CDR2 are LGHDT and YNNKEL (reference sequence). DNA for the CDR3: TGTGCCAGCAGCTATGACACACTCTACAATGAGCAGTTCTTC. Amino acid sequence: CASSYDTLYNEQFF.

This clonotype has a count of ten or more. The J gene is TRBJ2-1, the V gene TRBV4-2, with 14 bases fitting TRBD2. The germline gives CDR1 LGHNA, CDR2 YNFKEQ. CDR3 length: 15 amino acids. The V gene end was trimmed by 6 bases and the J gene end by 7 bases; junction bases not matched to a gene: 5. The CDR3 nucleotides read TGTGCCAGCAGACGCGGGACTAGCGGGGGAAATGAGCAGTTCTTC. This codes for CASRRGTSGGNEQFF.

This clonotype occurred many times. The chain recombines TRBV9 with TRBJ2-6, with D maybe TRBD2 (6 bases). The CDR3 extends over 16 amino acids. Looked up from germline, CDR1 is SGDLS and CDR2 is YYNGEE. Trimming removed 3 bases at V and 2 bases at J, with 12 bases between. The CDR3 region is CASSASGGTGANVLTF. In DNA form, the CDR3 reads TGTGCCAGCAGCGCCTCCGGGGGAACTGGGGCCAACGTCCTGACTTTC.

Concerning this clonotype itself: A much larger clonotype is one base distant, so this may be a read error. This chain uses TRBV11-2 with TRBJ2-7; a possible D gene is TRBD2 (6 bases). V was cut by 8 bases and J by 3 bases, with 14 bases left in between. The germline V gene has CDR1 SGHAT and CDR2 FQNNGV. CDR3 length: 13 amino acids. The CDR3 reads CASEGGSHYEQYF. CDR3 nucleotides: TGTGCCAGCGAAGGAGGGTCTCACTACGAGCAGTACTTC.

This clonotype was picked up many times. The rearrangement links TRBV6-1 to TRBJ2-1; D is unresolved. Trimming left V 8 bases short and J 5 bases short, with 13 bases between. The length of the CDR3 is 13 residues. In germline, CDR1 is MNHNS, CDR2 SASEGT. In DNA, the CDR3 is TGTGCCAGCCCCACCCCAAATCACAATGAGCAGTTCTTC. This gives the protein CASPTPNHNEQFF.

The table lists this clonotype with many counts. J is TRBJ1-6 and V is TRBV4-1; possibly TRBD1 for D (5 bases). Germline V gene data show CDR1 as MGHRA and CDR2 as YSYEKL. With 3 bases removed from V and 1 base from J, the gap between germline ends came to 13 bases. The CDR3 contains 17 residues. The CDR3: CASSQAGYGSYNSPLHF. CDR3 DNA: TGCGCCAGCAGCCAGGCAGGGTACGGTTCCTATAATTCACCCCTCCACTTT.

This clonotype was counted ten times or more. This chain connects TRBV27 to TRBJ1-2; TRBD1 agrees at 10 bases. The CDR3 contains 16 residues. Germline values: CDR1 MNHEY, CDR2 SMNVEV (reference sequence). Losses at the gene ends were 2 bases for V and 2 bases for J; bases not matched to a gene: 5. Here the CDR3 DNA reads TGTGCCAGCAGTTTAACCGGGACAGGGGTCAACTATGGCTACACCTTC. The encoded protein is CASSLTGTGVNYGYTF.

There are many counts of this clonotype. V gene TRBV7-2 combines with J gene TRBJ2-1; D uncertain. CDR1 is SGHTA and CDR2 is FQGNSA in the germline V gene. V was shortened by 5 bases and J by 5 bases, with 19 bases between the two germline ends. This CDR3 region has 16 residues. The CDR3 sequence: CASSKRPVEVDNEQFF. The CDR3 DNA reads as TGTGCCAGCAGCAAACGTCCGGTAGAGGTGGACAATGAGCAGTTCTTC. The whole variable domain, filled in from reference TRBV7-2 and TRBJ2-1, reads GAGVSQSPSNKVTEKGKDVELRCDPISGHTALYWYRQSLGQGLEFLIYFQGNSAPDKSGLPSDRFSAERTGGSVSTLTIQRTQQEDSAVYLCASSKRPVEVDNEQFFGPGTRLTVL.

This clonotype was detected many times. The CDR3, as DNA: TGCGCCAGCAGCTTTGGACAGGGAAAGAACACTGAAGCTTTCTTT. This codes for CASSFGQGKNTEAFF. V is TRBV5-1 and J is TRBJ1-1; 8 positions match TRBD1. CDR1 is SGHRS and CDR2 is YFSETQ in the germline V gene. V shed 2 bases and J 1 base; nucleotides not matched to a gene: 4. This CDR3 is 15 amino acids long.

Many counts were recorded for this clonotype. CDR3 sequence (DNA): TGTGCCAGCAGCTTGGGACTACTCAATGAGCAGTTCTTC. Translation: CASSLGLLNEQFF. This rearrangement joins TRBV7-6 to TRBJ2-1; 7 nucleotides align to TRBD2. The length of the CDR3 is 13 residues. Germline assignment: CDR1 SGHVS and CDR2 FNYEAQ. Losses at the gene ends were 3 bases for V and 6 bases for J; bases not matched to a gene: 2.

This clonotype came up many times. The rearrangement joins TRBV28 to TRBJ1-6, with TRBD1 matching over 8 bases. Germline V gene data show CDR1 as MDHEN and CDR2 as SYDVKM. The CDR3 is 14 amino acids. The V segment lost 2 bases and the J segment 10 bases; nucleotides outside the gene matches: 4. The CDR3 here is CASSLNRGDSPLHF. The CDR3 nucleotides read TGTGCCAGCAGTTTAAACAGGGGGGACTCACCCCTCCACTTT.

At least ten counts were recorded for this clonotype. The chain links TRBV7-9 to TRBJ2-1; maybe TRBD2 (6 bases). The CDR3 totals 10 residues. Germline CDR1 reads SEHNR; CDR2 reads FQNEAQ (reference sequence). V lost 8 bases and J lost 13, with 12 bases in between. The CDR3 here is CASQDYPQFF. CDR3 coding DNA: TGTGCCAGCCAGGACTACCCCCAGTTCTTC.

The chain is built from TRBV7-2 and TRBJ1-3; D is unresolved. The CDR3 loop spans 16 amino acids. From germline, CDR1 is SGHTA and CDR2 FQGNSA. V dropped 8 bases and J dropped 5 bases, with 22 bases sitting between them. The CDR3 spells CASSPFGGDRRNTIYF. The CDR3 DNA is TGTGCCAGCTCCCCGTTTGGTGGGGATCGGAGAAACACCATATATTTT.

This clonotype was recorded many times. This rearrangement joins TRBV4-1 to TRBJ1-6; D unclear. The CDR3 extends over 14 amino acids. V was cut by 0 bases and J by 6 bases, with 6 bases left in between. CDR1 MGHRA and CDR2 YSYEKL come from the germline V gene. CDR3 nucleotide sequence: TGCGCCAGCAGCCAAGATCCAATTAATTCACCCCTCCACTTT. Amino acid sequence: CASSQDPINSPLHF.

This clonotype was found many times. The chain carries TRBV15 and TRBJ1-4, with 7 positions matching TRBD1. Germline V gene sequence: CDR1 LNHNV, CDR2 YYDKDF (reference sequence). V gave up 0 bases and J gave up 7 bases; unmatched junction bases: 5. This CDR3 contains 15 residues. Here the CDR3 reads CATSREEGASEKLFF. The DNA for the CDR3 is TGTGCCACCAGCAGAGAAGAGGGGGCTAGTGAAAAACTGTTTTTT.

The sample holds many counts of this clonotype. This rearrangement joins TRBV20-1 to TRBJ1-2; 7 bases line up with TRBD1. CDR3 size: 17 residues. Germline CDR1 and CDR2: DFQATT and SNEGSKA (reference sequence). Germline trimming cut 0 bases from V and 10 bases from J; bases unmatched to any gene: 20. The CDR3 nucleotides read TGCAGTGCTAGAGATGGCACGCCCATGGGTCAGGGGGGGGTCTACACCTTC. Protein sequence: CSARDGTPMGQGGVYTF.